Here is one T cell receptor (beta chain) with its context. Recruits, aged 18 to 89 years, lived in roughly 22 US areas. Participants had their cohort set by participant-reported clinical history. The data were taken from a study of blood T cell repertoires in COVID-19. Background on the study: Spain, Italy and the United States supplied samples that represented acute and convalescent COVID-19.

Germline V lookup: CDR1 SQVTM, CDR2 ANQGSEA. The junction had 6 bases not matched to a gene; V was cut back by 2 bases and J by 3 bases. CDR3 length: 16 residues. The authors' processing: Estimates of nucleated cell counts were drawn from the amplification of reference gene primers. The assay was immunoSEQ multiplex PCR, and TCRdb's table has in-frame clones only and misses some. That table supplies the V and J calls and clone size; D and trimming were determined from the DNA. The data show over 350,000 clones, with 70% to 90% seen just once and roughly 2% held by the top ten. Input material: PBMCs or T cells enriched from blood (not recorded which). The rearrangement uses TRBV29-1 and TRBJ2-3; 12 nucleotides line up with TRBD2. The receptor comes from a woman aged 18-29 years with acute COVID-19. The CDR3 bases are TGCAGCGTTGAACCTAGCGGGAGGGCCGGAACAGATACGCAGTATTTT. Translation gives CSVEPSGRAGTDTQYF.